This TCR beta chain originates from a study of sequential checkpoint blockade in melanoma (dated by TCRdb to between 2018 and 2020). Concerning the study at large: Patients were randomized 1:1 to first-line nivolumab followed by ipilimumab (arm A) or ipilimumab followed by nivolumab (arm B). Maintenance nivolumab came after both trial sequences.

Worth noting for this clone: Its antigen remains undetermined. Base-call qualities are not available, and no considerably larger clone is one nucleotide away.

Based on the germline V gene, the CDR1 and CDR2 sequences are SGHTA and FQGNSA. The CDR3 starts with the cysteine, ends with the phenylalanine, and has 13 residues. Left in the record is the CDR3 DNA by itself, 39 bases read in frame from the first base. V and J are truncated by 6 bases and 2 bases respectively, leaving an intervening sequence of 10 bases. Interpreted using the paper, the treatment or condition label stands for: randomized to nivolumab then ipilimumab (arm A) or the reverse (arm B). Prior DNA-damaging chemotherapy had not been received by any trial patient. On a FACS Aria II flow cytometer, live CD3+CD8+ cells that were negative for CD19 and CD56 were sorted from thawed PBMCs. Samples were obtained from patients with melanoma enrolled in CheckMate 064, a randomized, open-label phase II trial of sequential checkpoint blockade. Peripheral blood mononuclear cells were obtained through leukapheresis, purified using Ficoll-Paque, and frozen in human serum containing roughly 10% DMSO. Right after sorting, the blood CD3+CD8+ cells were verified to be >95% pure, and DNA extraction followed.

The immunoSEQ Assay was used to immunosequence TCRbeta CDR3 regions from genomic DNA. Before high-throughput sequencing, genomic DNA was amplified using bias-controlled multiplex PCR. From the authors' description of their analysis: To quantify the absolute abundance of each unique TCRbeta CDR3 region, the sequences were collapsed and filtered. Clonality, defined as 1 minus Pielou's evenness, was calculated using only productive rearrangements. A previously published method was used to identify clones with significantly greater frequencies in on-treatment samples than in baseline samples. In its TCRdb copy, this immuneACCESS table keeps in-frame sequences only and misses some clones. Where compared with another copy, unresolved V genes explain less than half of these, and the others have no known cause. V and J calls and clone size are copied from that table; D and trimming were computed from the DNA. The sample table records approximately 20,000 clones; around 73% of these occur just once. The top ten hold roughly 22% of the sample.

The paper's findings and limits, for the study overall: The response-prediction model combining TCR metrics and mutation burden needs validation in larger, independent patient cohorts.

Specimen: CD8+ T cells sorted from blood (inferred from file names), collected from a patient given nivolumab and ipilimumab in sequence. The sequence joins TRBV7-2 to TRBJ1-1, with no reliable assignment of the D segment. The source is a human donor with melanoma. CDR3 protein: CASRPGGNTEAFF. Read as DNA, the sequence is TGTGCCAGCAGACCAGGAGGCAACACTGAAGCTTTCTTT.